Detailed here is one T cell receptor beta chain. The V end lost 5 bases, the J end lost 7 bases, and 18 bases lay between the germline ends. Germline V gene data show CDR1 as SGHRS and CDR2 as YFSETQ. This CDR3 is 14 amino acids long. Original processing methods: From reference gene primer amplification, estimates of nucleated cell counts were derived. The data were produced by immunoSEQ multiplex PCR, yet TCRdb's version contains in-frame clones alone and is incomplete. For V, J and clone size, that table is used; D and trimming come from the DNA. The sample lists just over 75,000 clones; 75% to 90% were seen once. This specimen belongs to a study of blood T cell repertoires in COVID-19. Overall study context: The United States, Italy and Spain were the sources of the acute and convalescent COVID-19 samples.

This receptor was taken from a man aged 55-75 years with active or convalescent COVID-19. The sequenced material came from peripheral blood. The chain recombines TRBV5-1 with TRBJ1-2; D unresolved. CDR3: CASRSRGLEPGYTF. The DNA of the CDR3 is TGCGCCAGCAGGAGTAGAGGCCTGGAGCCTGGCTACACCTTC.